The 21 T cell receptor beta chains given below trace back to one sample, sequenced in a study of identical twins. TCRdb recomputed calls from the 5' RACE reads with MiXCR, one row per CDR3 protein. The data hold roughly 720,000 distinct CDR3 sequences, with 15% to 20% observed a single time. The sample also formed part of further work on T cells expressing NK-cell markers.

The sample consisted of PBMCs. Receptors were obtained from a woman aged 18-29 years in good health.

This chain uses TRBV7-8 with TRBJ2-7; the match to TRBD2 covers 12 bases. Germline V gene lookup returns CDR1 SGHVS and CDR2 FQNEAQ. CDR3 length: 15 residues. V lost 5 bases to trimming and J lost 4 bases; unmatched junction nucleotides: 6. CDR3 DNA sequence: TGTGCCAGCAGCCCCCCGACTAGCGGGAGATACGAGCAGTACTTC. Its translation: CASSPPTSGRYEQYF.

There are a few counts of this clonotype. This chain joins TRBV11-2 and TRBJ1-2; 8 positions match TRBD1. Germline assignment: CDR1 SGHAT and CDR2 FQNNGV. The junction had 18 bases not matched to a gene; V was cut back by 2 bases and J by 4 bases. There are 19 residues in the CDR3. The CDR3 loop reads CASSLSGTGSTARVYGYTF. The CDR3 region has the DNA TGTGCCAGCAGCTTATCCGGGACAGGCAGTACAGCTCGGGTCTATGGCTACACCTTC. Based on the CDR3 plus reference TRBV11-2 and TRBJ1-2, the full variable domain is EAGVAQSPRYKIIEKRQSVAFWCNPISGHATLYWYQQILGQGPKLLIQFQNNGVVDDSQLPKDRFSAERLKGVDSTLKIQPAKLEDSAVYLCASSLSGTGSTARVYGYTFGSGTRLTVV.

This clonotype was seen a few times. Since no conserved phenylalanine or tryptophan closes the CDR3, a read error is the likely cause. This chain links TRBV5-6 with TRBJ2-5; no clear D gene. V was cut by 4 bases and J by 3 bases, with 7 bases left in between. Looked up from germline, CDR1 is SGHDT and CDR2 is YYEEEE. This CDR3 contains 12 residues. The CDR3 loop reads CASSRRKETQYL. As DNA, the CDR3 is TGTGCCAGCAGCCGGCGGAAAGAGACCCAGTACCTC.

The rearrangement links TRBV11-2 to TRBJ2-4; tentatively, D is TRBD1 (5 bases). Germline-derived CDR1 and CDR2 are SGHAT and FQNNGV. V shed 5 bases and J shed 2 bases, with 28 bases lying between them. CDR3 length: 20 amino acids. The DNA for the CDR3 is TGTGCCAGCAGCCAGGGTCTGAGTCCCTTAAAGCCCGGGTCCAAAAACATTCAGTACTTC. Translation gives CASSQGLSPLKPGSKNIQYF.

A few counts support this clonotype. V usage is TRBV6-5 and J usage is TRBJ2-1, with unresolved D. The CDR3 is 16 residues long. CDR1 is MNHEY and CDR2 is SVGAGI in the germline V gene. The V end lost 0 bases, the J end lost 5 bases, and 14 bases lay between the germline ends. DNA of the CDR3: TGTGCCAGCAGTTACTCGGCGAGACTCACAAACAATGAGCAGTTCTTC. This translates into CASSYSARLTNNEQFF.

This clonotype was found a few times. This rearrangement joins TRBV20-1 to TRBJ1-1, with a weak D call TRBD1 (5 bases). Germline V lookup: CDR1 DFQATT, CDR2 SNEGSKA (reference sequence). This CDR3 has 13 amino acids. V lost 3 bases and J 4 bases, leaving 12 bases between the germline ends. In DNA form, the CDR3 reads TGCAGTGCTAGTAGTCACGGGGGCACTGAAGCTTTCTTT. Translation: CSASSHGGTEAFF.

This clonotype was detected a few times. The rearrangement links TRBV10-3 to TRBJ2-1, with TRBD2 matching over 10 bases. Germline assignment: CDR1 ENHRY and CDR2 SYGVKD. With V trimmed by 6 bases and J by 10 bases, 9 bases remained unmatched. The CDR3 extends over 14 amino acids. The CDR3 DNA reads TGTGCCATCAGGGGAGTAGCGGGAGGCAGAGAGCAGTTCTTC. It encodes CAIRGVAGGREQFF.

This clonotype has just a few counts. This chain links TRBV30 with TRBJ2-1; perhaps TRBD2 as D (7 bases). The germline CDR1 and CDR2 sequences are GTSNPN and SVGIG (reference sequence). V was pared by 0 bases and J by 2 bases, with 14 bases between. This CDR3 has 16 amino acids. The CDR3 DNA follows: TGTGCCTGGAGTGTAGGGGGGGATTGGCCCTACAATGAGCAGTTCTTC. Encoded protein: CAWSVGGDWPYNEQFF.

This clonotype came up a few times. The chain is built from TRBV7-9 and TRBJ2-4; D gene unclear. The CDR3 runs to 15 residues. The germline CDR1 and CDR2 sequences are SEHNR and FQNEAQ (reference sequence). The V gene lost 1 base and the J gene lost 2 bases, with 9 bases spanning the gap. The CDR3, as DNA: TGTGCCAGCAGCTTAGATCAAAGGCCCAAAAACATTCAGTACTTC. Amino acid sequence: CASSLDQRPKNIQYF.

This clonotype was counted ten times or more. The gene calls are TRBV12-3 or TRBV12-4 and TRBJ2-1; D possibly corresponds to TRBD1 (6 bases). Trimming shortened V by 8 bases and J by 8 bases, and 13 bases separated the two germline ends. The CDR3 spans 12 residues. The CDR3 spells CASQSRGYEQFF. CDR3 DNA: TGTGCCAGCCAATCTAGGGGGTATGAGCAGTTCTTC.

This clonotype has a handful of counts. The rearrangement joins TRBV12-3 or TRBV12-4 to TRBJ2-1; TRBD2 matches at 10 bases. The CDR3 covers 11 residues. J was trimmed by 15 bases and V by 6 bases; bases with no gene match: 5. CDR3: CASRAGGRSFF. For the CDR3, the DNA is TGTGCCAGCAGAGCGGGGGGGCGGTCGTTCTTC.

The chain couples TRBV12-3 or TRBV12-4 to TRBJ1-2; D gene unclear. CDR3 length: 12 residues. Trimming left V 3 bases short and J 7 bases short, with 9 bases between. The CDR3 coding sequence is TGTGCCAGCAGTTTGCGTGAGAGTGGCTACACCTTC. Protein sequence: CASSLRESGYTF.

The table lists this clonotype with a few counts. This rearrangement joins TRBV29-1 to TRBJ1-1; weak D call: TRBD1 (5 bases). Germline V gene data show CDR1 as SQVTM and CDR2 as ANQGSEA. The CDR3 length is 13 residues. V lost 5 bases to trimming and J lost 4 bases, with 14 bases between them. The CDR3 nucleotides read TGCAGCGTTAGCGGGGCCCCGGGCACTGAAGCTTTCTTT. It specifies CSVSGAPGTEAFF.

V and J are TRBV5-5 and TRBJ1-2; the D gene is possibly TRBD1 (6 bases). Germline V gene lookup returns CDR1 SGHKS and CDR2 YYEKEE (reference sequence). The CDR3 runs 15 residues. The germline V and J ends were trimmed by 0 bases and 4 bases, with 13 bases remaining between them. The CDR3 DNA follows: TGTGCCAGCAGCTTGGCCAGGGGCCAGGGCTATGGCTACACCTTC. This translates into CASSLARGQGYGYTF.

The chain's CDR3 is CASSQYRTSTDTQYF. CDR3 in DNA: TGTGCCAGTAGTCAATACAGAACTAGCACAGATACGCAGTATTTT. The chain employs TRBV19 and TRBJ2-3; D gene uncertain. Trimming left V 5 bases short and J 0 bases short, with 12 bases between. The CDR3 extends over 15 amino acids. The germline gives CDR1 LNHDA, CDR2 SQIVND (reference sequence).

The CDR3 loop is CSARDLPLAGNIQYF. CDR3 DNA sequence: TGCAGTGCTAGAGATTTACCACTAGCTGGGAACATTCAGTACTTC. The gene calls are TRBV20-1 and TRBJ2-4; D possibly corresponds to TRBD2 (6 bases). The CDR3 totals 15 residues. Germline CDR1 reads DFQATT; CDR2 reads SNEGSKA (reference sequence). The V and J ends lost 0 bases and 7 bases respectively, with 16 bases between them.

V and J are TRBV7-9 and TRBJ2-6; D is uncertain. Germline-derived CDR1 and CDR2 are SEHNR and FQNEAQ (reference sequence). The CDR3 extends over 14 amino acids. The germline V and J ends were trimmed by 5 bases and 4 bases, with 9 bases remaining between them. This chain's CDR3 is CASSHSQGANVLTF. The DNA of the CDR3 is TGTGCCAGCAGCCATTCTCAGGGGGCCAACGTCCTGACTTTC.

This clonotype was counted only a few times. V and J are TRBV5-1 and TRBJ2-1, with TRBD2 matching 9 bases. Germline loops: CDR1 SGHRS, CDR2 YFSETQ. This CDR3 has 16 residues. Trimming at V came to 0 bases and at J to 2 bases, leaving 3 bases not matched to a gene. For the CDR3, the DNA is TGCGCCAGCAGCTTGGTGGGACTAGCTGCCTACAATGAGCAGTTCTTC. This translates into CASSLVGLAAYNEQFF.

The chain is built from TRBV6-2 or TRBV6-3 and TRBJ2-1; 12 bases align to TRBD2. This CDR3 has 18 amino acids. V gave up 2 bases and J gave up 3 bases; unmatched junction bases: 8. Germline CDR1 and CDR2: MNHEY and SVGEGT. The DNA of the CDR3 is TGTGCCAGCAGTTACGTACTAGCGGGAGGCAGGCGCTACAATGAGCAGTTCTTC. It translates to CASSYVLAGGRRYNEQFF.

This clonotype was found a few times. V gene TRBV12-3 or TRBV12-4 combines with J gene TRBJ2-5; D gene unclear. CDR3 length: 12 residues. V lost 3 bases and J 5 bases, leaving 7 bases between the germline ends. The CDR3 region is CASSFPSETQYF. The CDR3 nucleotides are TGTGCCAGCAGTTTCCCATCGGAGACCCAGTACTTC.

In DNA, the CDR3 is TGTGCCAGCAGTTTTCTTACTACGCAAGAGACCCAGTACTTC. This sequence encodes CASSFLTTQETQYF. The gene calls are TRBV28 and TRBJ2-5; D not certain. This CDR3 has 14 amino acids. V lost 3 bases to trimming and J lost 2 bases, with 10 bases between them. Germline V lookup: CDR1 MDHEN, CDR2 SYDVKM.